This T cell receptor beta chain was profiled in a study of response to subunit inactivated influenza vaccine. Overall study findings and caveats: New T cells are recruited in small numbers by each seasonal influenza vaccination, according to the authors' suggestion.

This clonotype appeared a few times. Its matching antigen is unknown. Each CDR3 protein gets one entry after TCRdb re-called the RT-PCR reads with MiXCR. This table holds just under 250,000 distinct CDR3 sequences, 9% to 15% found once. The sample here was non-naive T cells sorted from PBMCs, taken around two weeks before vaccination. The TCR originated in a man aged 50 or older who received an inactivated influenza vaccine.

CDR3 region: CASSQRVEKLFF. CDR3 in DNA: TGTGCCAGCAGCCAACGCGTAGAAAAACTGTTTTTT. The chain combines TRBV4-2 with TRBJ1-4; D uncertain. CDR1 is LGHNA, CDR2 YNFKEQ, per germline. The CDR3 extends over 12 amino acids. V lost 2 bases and J lost 8, with 6 bases in between.